The clone carrying this TCR beta chain is medium-sized by share. TCRdb passed the 5' RACE reads through MiXCR, listing each CDR3 protein once. The data contain several thousand distinct CDR3 sequences, 15% to 20% of them singletons. The data were taken from a study of T-cell memory formation after mild COVID-19. Trimming took 2 bases from V and 3 from J; bases not matched to a gene: 5. The germline V gene encodes CDR1 KGHSH and CDR2 LQKENI. CDR3 size: 16 residues. Material for sequencing was PBMCs or a T cell subset sorted from them (not recorded which). The V call is TRBV18, the J call TRBJ2-2, with 8 bases that match TRBD1. The clonotype was recovered from an adult who had mild COVID-19 (a few samples of this study predate the infection). Cell type and time point are not known. Here the CDR3 reads CASSPWTGQDTGELFF. In nucleotides, the CDR3 is TGTGCCAGCTCACCATGGACAGGGCAGGACACCGGGGAGCTGTTTTTT. The full variable domain, its missing parts supplied by reference TRBV18 and TRBJ2-2, is NAGVMQNPRHLVRRRGQEARLRCSPMKGHSHVYWYRQLPEEGLKFMVYLQKENIIDESGMPKERFSAEFPKEGPSILRIQQVVRGDSAAYFCASSPWTGQDTGELFFGEGSRLTVL.